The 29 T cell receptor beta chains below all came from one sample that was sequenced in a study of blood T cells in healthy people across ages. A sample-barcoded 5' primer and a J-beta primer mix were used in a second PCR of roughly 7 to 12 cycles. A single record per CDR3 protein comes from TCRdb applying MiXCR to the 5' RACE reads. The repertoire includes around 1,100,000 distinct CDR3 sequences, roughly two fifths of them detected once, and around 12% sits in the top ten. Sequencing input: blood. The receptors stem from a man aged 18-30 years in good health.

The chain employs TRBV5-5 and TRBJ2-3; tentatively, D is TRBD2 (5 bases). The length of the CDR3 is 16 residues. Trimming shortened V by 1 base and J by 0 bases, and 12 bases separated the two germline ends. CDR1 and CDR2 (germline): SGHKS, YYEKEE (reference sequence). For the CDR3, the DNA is TGTGCCAGCAGCTTGATACTAGTAACTAGCACAGATACGCAGTATTTT. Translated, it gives CASSLILVTSTDTQYF.

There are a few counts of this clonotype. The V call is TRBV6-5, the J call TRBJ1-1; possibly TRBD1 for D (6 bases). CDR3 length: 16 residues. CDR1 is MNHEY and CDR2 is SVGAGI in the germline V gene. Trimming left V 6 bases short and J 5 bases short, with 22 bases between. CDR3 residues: CASRDTGISLRTEAFF. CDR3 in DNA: TGTGCCAGCAGAGACACAGGGATTAGTCTTAGGACTGAAGCTTTCTTT.

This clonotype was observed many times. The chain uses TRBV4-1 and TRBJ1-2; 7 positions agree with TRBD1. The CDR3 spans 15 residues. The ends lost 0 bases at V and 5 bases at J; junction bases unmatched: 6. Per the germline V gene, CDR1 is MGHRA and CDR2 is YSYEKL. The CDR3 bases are TGCGCCAGCAGCCAAGATCCCCAGGGGGTTTATGGCTACACCTTC. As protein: CASSQDPQGVYGYTF.

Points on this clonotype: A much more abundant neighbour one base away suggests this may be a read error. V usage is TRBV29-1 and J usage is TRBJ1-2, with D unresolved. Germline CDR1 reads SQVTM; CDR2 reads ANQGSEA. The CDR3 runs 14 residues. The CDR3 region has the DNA TGCAGCGTTGAACCACGTGGCAGTAACCATGGCTACACCTTC. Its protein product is CSVEPRGSNHGYTF.

CDR3 protein: CASSPHARPLHF. The CDR3, as DNA: TGTGCCAGCAGTCCTCATGCGAGGCCCCTCCACTTT. The rearrangement links TRBV27 to TRBJ1-6, with D hard to call. Germline-derived CDR1 and CDR2 are MNHEY and SMNVEV (reference sequence). The V gene lost 5 bases and the J gene lost 13 bases, with 12 bases spanning the gap. CDR3 length equals 12 residues.

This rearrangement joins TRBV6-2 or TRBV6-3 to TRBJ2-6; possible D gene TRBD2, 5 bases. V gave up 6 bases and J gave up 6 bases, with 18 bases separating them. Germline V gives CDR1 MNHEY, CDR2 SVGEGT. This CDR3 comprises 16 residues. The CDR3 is CASRRWTAEAANVLTF. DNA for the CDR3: TGTGCCAGCAGACGATGGACCGCGGAGGCGGCCAACGTCCTGACTTTC.

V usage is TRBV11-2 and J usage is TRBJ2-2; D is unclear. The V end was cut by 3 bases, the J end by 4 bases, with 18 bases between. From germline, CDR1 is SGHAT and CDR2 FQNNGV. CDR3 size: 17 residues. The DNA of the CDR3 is TGTGCCAGCAGCTTGATTGGACGCACGATAAGCACCGGGGAGCTGTTTTTT. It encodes CASSLIGRTISTGELFF.

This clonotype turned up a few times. The chain's CDR3 is CSGRGTYTEAFF. CDR3 sequence (DNA): TGCAGTGGTAGGGGGACCTACACTGAAGCTTTCTTT. V and J are TRBV20-1 and TRBJ1-1; D perhaps matches TRBD1 (6 bases). Germline-derived CDR1 and CDR2 are DFQATT and SNEGSKA (reference sequence). V was clipped by 7 bases and J by 3 bases, with 12 bases between them. The CDR3 totals 12 residues.

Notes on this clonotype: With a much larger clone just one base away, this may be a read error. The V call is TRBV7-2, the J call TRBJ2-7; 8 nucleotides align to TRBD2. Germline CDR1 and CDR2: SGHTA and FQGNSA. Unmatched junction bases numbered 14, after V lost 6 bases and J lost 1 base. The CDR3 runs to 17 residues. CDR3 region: CASSRRTSGTLSYEQYF. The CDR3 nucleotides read TGTGCCAGCAGTAGGCGAACTAGCGGCACTCTGTCCTACGAGCAGTACTTC.

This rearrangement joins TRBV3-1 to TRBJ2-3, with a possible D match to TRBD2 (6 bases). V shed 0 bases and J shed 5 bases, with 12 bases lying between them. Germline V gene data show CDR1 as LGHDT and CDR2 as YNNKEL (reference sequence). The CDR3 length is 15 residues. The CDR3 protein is CASSQDWRRGDTQYF. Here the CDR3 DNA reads TGTGCCAGCAGCCAAGATTGGCGGAGGGGAGATACGCAGTATTTT.

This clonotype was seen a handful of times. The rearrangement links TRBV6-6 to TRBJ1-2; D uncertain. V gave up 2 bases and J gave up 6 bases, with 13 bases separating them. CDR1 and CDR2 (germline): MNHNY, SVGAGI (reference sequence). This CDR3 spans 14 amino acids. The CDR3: CASSYREVQNGYTF. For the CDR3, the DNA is TGTGCCAGCAGTTACAGGGAGGTGCAGAATGGCTACACCTTC.

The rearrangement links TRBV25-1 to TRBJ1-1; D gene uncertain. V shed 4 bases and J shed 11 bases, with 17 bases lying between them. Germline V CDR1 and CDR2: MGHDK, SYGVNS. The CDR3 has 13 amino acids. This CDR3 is CASSGAGKSGAFF. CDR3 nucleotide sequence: TGTGCCAGCAGTGGGGCCGGCAAATCGGGGGCTTTCTTT.

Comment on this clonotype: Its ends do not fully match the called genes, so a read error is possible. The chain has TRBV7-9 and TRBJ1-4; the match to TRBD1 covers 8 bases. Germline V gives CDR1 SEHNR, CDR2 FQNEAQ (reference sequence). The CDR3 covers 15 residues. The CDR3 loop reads CAGSLGTGKEEKLFF. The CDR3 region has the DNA TGTGCCGGCAGCTTAGGGACAGGAAAGGAAGAAAAACTGTTTTTT.

The CDR3 spells CASSEAMEQYF. The CDR3 nucleotides are TGTGCCAGCAGTGAGGCCATGGAGCAGTACTTC. The chain links TRBV2 to TRBJ2-5; D is undetermined. Germline V gene sequence: CDR1 SNHLY, CDR2 FYNNEI. V lost 3 bases, J lost 11 bases, and 10 bases lay in between. The CDR3 contains 11 residues. The full variable domain, rest sourced from reference TRBV2 and TRBJ2-5, is EPEVTQTPSHQVTQMGQEVILRCVPISNHLYFYWYRQILGQKVEFLVSFYNNEISEKSEIFDDQFSVERPDGSNFTLKIRSTKLEDSAMYFCASSEAMEQYFGPGTRLLVL.

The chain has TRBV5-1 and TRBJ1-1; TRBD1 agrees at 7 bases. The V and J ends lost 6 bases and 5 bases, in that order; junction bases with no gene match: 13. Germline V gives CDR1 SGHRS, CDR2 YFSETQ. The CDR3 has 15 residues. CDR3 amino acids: CASNLLQGRGTEAFF. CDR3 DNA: TGCGCCAGCAACCTATTACAGGGGAGAGGGACTGAAGCTTTCTTT.

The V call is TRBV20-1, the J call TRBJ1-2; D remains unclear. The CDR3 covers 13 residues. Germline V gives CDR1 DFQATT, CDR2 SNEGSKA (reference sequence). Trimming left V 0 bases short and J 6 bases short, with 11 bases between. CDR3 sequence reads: CSARDLGRDGYTF. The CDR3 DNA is TGCAGTGCTAGAGATCTGGGGAGGGATGGCTACACCTTC.

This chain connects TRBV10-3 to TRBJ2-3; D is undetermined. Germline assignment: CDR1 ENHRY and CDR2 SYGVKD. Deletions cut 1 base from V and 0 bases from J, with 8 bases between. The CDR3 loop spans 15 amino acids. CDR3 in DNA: TGTGCCATCAGTGAGTATACGGGCAGCACAGATACGCAGTATTTT. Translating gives CAISEYTGSTDTQYF.

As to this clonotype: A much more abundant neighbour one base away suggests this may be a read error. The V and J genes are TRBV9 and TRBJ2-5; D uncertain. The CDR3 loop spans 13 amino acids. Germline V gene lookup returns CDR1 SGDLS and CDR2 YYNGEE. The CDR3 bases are TGTGTCAGCAGCCCCCATTTCGGAGAGACCCAGTACTTC. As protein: CVSSPHFGETQYF.

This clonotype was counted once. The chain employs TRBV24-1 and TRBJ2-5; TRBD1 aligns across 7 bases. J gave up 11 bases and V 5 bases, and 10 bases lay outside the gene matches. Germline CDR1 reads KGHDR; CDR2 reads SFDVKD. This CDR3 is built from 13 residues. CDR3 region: CATSGTGGNEQYF. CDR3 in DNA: TGTGCCACCAGTGGGACAGGTGGCAATGAGCAGTACTTC.

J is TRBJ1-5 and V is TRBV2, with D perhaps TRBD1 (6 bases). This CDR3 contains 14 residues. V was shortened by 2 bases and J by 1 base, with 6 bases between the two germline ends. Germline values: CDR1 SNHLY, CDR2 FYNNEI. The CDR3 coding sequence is TGTGCCAGCAGTGAAAGGGGGAGCAATCAGCCCCAGCATTTT. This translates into CASSERGSNQPQHF.

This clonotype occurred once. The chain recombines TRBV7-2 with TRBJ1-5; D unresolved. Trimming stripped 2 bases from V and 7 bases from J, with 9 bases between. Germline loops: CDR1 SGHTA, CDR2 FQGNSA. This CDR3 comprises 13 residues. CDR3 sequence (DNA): TGTACCAGCAGCTTATCCAACCGCCAGCCCCAGCATTTT. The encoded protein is CTSSLSNRQPQHF.

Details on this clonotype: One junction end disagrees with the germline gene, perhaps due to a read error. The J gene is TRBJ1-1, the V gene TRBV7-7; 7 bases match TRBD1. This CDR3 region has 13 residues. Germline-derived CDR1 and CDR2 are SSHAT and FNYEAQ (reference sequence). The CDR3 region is CASSSGGIAEAFF. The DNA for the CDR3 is TGTGCTAGCAGCTCAGGGGGAATTGCTGAAGCTTTCTTT.

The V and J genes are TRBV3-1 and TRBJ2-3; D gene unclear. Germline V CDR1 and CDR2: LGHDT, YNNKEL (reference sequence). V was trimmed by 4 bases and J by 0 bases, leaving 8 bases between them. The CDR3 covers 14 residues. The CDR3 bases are TGTGCCAGCAGCCGGCTCTCCAGCACAGATACGCAGTATTTT. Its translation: CASSRLSSTDTQYF.

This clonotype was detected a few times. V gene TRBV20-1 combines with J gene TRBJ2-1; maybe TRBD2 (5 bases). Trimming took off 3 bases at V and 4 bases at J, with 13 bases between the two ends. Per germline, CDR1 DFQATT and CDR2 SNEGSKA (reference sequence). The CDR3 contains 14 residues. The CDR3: CSASSDLGYNEQFF. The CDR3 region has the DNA TGCAGTGCTAGTTCGGACTTAGGGTACAATGAGCAGTTCTTC.

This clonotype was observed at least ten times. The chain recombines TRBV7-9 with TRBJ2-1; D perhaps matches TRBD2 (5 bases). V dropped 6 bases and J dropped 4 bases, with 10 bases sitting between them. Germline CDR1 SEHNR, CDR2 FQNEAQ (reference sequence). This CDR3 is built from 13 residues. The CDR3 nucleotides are TGTGCCAGCAGTAGCAGCGGATACAATGAGCAGTTCTTC. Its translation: CASSSSGYNEQFF.

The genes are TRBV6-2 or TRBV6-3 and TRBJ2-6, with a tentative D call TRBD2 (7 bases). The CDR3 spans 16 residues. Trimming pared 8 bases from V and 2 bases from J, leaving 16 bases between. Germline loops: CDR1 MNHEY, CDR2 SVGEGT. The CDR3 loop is CASRGLGGTGANVLTF. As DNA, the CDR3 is TGTGCCAGCCGAGGACTAGGGGGGACTGGGGCCAACGTCCTGACTTTC.

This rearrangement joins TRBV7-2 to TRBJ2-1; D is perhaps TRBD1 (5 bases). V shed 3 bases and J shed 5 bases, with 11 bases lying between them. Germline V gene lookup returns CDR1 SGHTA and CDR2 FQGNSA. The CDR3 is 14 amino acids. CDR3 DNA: TGTGCCAGCAGCTTGGAAACAGGTCACAATGAGCAGTTCTTC. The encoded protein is CASSLETGHNEQFF.

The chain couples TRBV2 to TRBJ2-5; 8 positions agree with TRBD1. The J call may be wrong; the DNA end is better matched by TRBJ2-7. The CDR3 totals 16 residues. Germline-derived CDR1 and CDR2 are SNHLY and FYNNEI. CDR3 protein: CASSYRGAVVSYEQYF. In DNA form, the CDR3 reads TGTGCCAGCAGTTACAGGGGGGCGGTCGTGAGCTACGAGCAGTACTTC.

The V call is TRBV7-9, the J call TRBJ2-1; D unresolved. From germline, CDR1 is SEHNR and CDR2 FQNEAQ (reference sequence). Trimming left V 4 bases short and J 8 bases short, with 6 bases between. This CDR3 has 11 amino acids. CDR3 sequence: CASSSHDEQFF. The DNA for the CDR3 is TGTGCCAGCAGCTCGCATGATGAGCAGTTCTTC.